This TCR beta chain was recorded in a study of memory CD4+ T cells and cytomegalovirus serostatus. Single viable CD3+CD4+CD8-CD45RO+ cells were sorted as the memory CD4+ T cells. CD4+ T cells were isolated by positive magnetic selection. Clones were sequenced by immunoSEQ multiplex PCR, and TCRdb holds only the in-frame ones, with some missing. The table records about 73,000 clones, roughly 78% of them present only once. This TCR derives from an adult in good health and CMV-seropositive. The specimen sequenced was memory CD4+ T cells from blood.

The CDR3 nucleotides are TGTGCCAGCAGCAGAATACAGGGGAGGGAAAAACTGTTTTTT. Amino acids: CASSRIQGREKLFF. The J gene is TRBJ1-4, the V gene TRBV6-5, with TRBD1 matching over 7 bases. Germline lookup yields CDR1 MNHEY and CDR2 SVGAGI. CDR3 length: 14 residues. V lost 6 bases, J lost 8 bases, and 9 bases stayed unmatched.